This T cell receptor beta chain appears in the sequencing data of a study of cytomegalovirus exposure and HLA in healthy donors. The overall study: Early released data had tens of millions of unique TCRs, all coming from HLA-typed donors.

Whole-study results and caveats: In all likelihood, a cluster of highly shared sequence variants was a sequencing artifact. Earlier results showed most TCR beta V segments being productive about 87% or about 30% of the time. A later analysis linked a missense DCLRE1C variant to TCR beta V- and J-gene trimming.

Germline V gives CDR1 MNHEY, CDR2 SMNVEV (reference sequence). The junction had 6 bases not matched to a gene; V was cut back by 10 bases and J by 0 bases. The CDR3 is 15 amino acids. Of note for this clone: Its target is unknown.

60 Vbeta and 13 Jbeta primers were used in PCR. The method was immunoSEQ multiplex PCR; TCRdb's version includes in-frame clones alone and lacks a portion of them. The data contain some 65,000 clones, roughly 70% of them seen just once; the ten biggest clones take up 10% to 11%. The TCR comes from a woman in her twenties or thirties in good health and CMV-seronegative. J is TRBJ2-3 and V is TRBV27; TRBD2 matches 11 bases. Material for sequencing was PBMCs. In DNA, the CDR3 is TGTGCCACCATGGGACTAGCGGCTAGCACAGATACGCAGTATTTT. Its translation: CATMGLAASTDTQYF.